These T cell receptor beta chains were read from a single sample in a study of cytomegalovirus exposure and HLA in healthy donors. Sequenced by immunoSEQ multiplex PCR; TCRdb stores in-frame clones only, minus some. The sample includes some 160,000 clones, around 79% of them seen just once. The sample consisted of PBMCs. Receptor source: a woman between 35 and 50 years old in good health and CMV-seronegative. The CDR3 runs from the conserved cysteine through the conserved F or W. D genes are given only for firm matches. Clone size appears in some rows only: once, few, many, or a class for an expanded clone.

CDR3 protein,CDR3 DNA,CDR3 length,D gene,clone size,V gene,J gene
CSVGVRGQTYEQYF,TGCAGCGTCGGGGTTAGGGGGCAGACCTACGAGCAGTACTTC,14,TRBD1,.,TRBV29-1,TRBJ2-7
CASGRTGYEDYGYTF,TGTGCCAGCGGAAGGACAGGGTATGAGGACTATGGCTACACCTTC,15,TRBD1,once,TRBV6-5,TRBJ1-2
CASSLPGGWEAFF,TGTGCCAGCAGTCTCCCGGGGGGCTGGGAAGCTTTCTTT,13,.,.,TRBV6-5,TRBJ1-1
CASSQEIQGREKLFF,TGCGCCAGCAGCCAAGAAATCCAGGGGCGAGAAAAACTGTTTTTT,15,.,few,TRBV4-3,TRBJ1-4
CAWSVGKGRGPFSLSEAFF,TGTGCCTGGAGTGTAGGTAAAGGCAGGGGGCCGTTTTCGCTCAGTGAAGCTTTCTTT,19,TRBD1,.,TRBV30,TRBJ1-1
CASSLYGGYEQYF,TGTGCCAGCAGTTTATACGGAGGATACGAGCAGTACTTC,13,.,.,TRBV27,TRBJ2-7
CASSQGTSSGANVLTF,TGTGCCAGCAGCCAGGGGACTAGCTCTGGGGCCAACGTCCTGACTTTC,16,TRBD2,.,TRBV5-4,TRBJ2-6
CATSIDRGSTDTQYF,TGTGCCACCAGCATAGACAGGGGAAGCACAGATACGCAGTATTTT,15,TRBD1,.,TRBV15,TRBJ2-3
CASSDTGINQPQHF,TGTGCCAGCAGTGATACAGGGATCAATCAGCCCCAGCATTTT,14,.,few,TRBV6-6,TRBJ1-5
CASSQQGDYGYTF,TGTGCCAGCAGTCAACAGGGGGACTATGGCTACACCTTC,13,TRBD1,.,TRBV6-5,TRBJ1-2
CASSVQQGAGYGYTF,TGTGCCAGTAGTGTCCAACAGGGGGCTGGGTATGGCTACACCTTC,15,TRBD1,.,TRBV19,TRBJ1-2
CASSQVGMGQAQETQYF,TGCGCCAGCAGCCAAGTGGGCATGGGACAGGCCCAAGAGACCCAGTACTTC,17,TRBD1,.,TRBV4-1,TRBJ2-5
CSVFHRGSSTDTQYF,TGCAGCGTTTTTCACAGGGGCTCCAGCACAGATACGCAGTATTTT,15,TRBD1,.,TRBV29-1,TRBJ2-3
CASSLGSTWERGVQETQYF,TGTGCTAGCAGCTTAGGGAGTACGTGGGAGCGGGGGGTCCAAGAGACCCAGTACTTC,19,TRBD2,.,TRBV7-7,TRBJ2-5
CASSGVRYGYTF,TGTGCCAGCAGCGGGGTCCGATATGGCTACACCTTC,12,.,.,TRBV2,TRBJ1-2
CATTPIDYTQYF,TGTGCCACCACCCCAATCGACTATACGCAGTATTTT,12,.,.,TRBV2,TRBJ2-3
CASSERPGAKNIQYF,TGTGCCAGCAGTGAGCGACCAGGGGCCAAAAACATTCAGTACTTC,15,.,.,TRBV6-1,TRBJ2-4
CAISDSKEGAALYF,TGTGCCATCAGTGACTCAAAGGAGGGGGCTGCTCTGTATTTT,14,.,.,TRBV10-3,TRBJ2-3
CASSLNPAQQETQYF,TGTGCCAGCAGCTTAAATCCAGCGCAGCAAGAGACCCAGTACTTC,15,.,.,TRBV7-9,TRBJ2-5
CASSTLPGQGGTEAFF,TGTGCCAGTAGTACTTTGCCGGGACAGGGGGGCACTGAAGCTTTCTTT,16,TRBD1,few,TRBV19,TRBJ1-1
CASSFIQGAEKLFF,TGTGCCAGCAGCTTTATCCAGGGGGCTGAAAAACTGTTTTTT,14,TRBD1,.,TRBV5-8,TRBJ1-4
CASGFAAGASYNEQFF,TGTGCTAGTGGTTTCGCCGCGGGAGCCAGCTACAATGAGCAGTTCTTC,16,TRBD2,once,TRBV12-5,TRBJ2-1
CASSLVTGGSTEAFF,TGTGCCAGCAGCTTAGTAACAGGGGGTTCCACTGAAGCTTTCTTT,15,TRBD1,.,TRBV7-2,TRBJ1-1
CASRAGVAFF,TGTGCCAGCAGGGCCGGGGTGGCTTTCTTT,10,.,few,TRBV2,TRBJ1-1
CAIRVSSGGNNEQFF,TGTGCCATCAGGGTTAGTAGCGGGGGAAACAATGAGCAGTTCTTC,15,TRBD2,.,TRBV10-3,TRBJ2-1
CASSAQPSGTEQYF,TGTGCCAGCAGCGCCCAACCGAGCGGGACCGAGCAGTACTTC,14,TRBD2,.,TRBV9,TRBJ2-7
CASRPRGAPVKPQHF,TGCGCCAGCCGCCCTCGGGGGGCGCCGGTAAAGCCCCAGCATTTT,15,.,.,TRBV5-1,TRBJ1-5
CASSPDRMGEKLFF,TGCGCCAGCAGCCCAGACAGGATGGGTGAAAAACTGTTTTTT,14,.,.,TRBV5-1,TRBJ1-4
CASSLRGQGSYEQYF,TGTGCCAGCAGCCTCCGGGGACAGGGATCCTACGAGCAGTACTTC,15,TRBD1,.,TRBV13,TRBJ2-7
CASSPLARSNQPQHF,TGTGCCAGTAGTCCACTTGCGCGTAGCAATCAGCCCCAGCATTTT,15,.,once,TRBV19,TRBJ1-5
CASSWGGRAQFAGELFF,TGTGCCAGCAGCTGGGGCGGGAGGGCCCAGTTCGCCGGGGAGCTGTTTTTT,17,TRBD2,.,TRBV9,TRBJ2-2
CASSPGEVNEQYF,TGTGCCAGCAGCCCAGGGGAAGTTAACGAGCAGTACTTC,13,.,few,TRBV6-1,TRBJ2-7
CASREQGSYEQYF,TGCGCCAGCAGGGAACAGGGCTCGTACGAGCAGTACTTC,13,.,few,TRBV10-1,TRBJ2-7
CASSETSGINGQYF,TGTGCCAGCAGCGAGACTAGCGGGATTAACGGGCAGTACTTC,14,TRBD2,.,TRBV4-2,TRBJ2-7
CSAYRGWNTEAFF,TGCAGCGCCTACAGGGGTTGGAACACTGAAGCTTTCTTT,13,TRBD1,few,TRBV29-1,TRBJ1-1
CASSLAVVGERGEQYF,TGTGCCAGCAGCTTAGCGGTGGTCGGGGAACGGGGCGAGCAGTACTTC,16,.,.,TRBV7-6,TRBJ2-7
CAWSNTLNYGYTF,TGTGCCTGGAGCAACACCCTTAACTATGGCTACACCTTC,13,.,.,TRBV30,TRBJ1-2
CASSTTSGRVGSYEQYF,TGTGCCAGCAGCACGACTAGCGGGAGGGTTGGATCCTACGAGCAGTACTTC,17,TRBD2,.,TRBV27,TRBJ2-7
CASSLGTSGRAADTQYF,TGTGCCAGCAGCTTGGGAACTAGCGGGAGGGCGGCAGATACGCAGTATTTT,17,TRBD2,.,TRBV5-4,TRBJ2-3
CSVAGLAANTGELFF,TGCAGCGTCGCGGGACTAGCGGCGAACACCGGGGAGCTGTTTTTT,15,TRBD2,.,TRBV29-1,TRBJ2-2
CAWKQGAGEQYF,TGTGCCTGGAAACAGGGGGCAGGCGAGCAGTACTTC,12,TRBD1,once,TRBV30,TRBJ2-7
CASSYTVLNTEAFF,TGTGCCAGCAGTTACACGGTTCTGAACACTGAAGCTTTCTTT,14,.,.,TRBV6-6,TRBJ1-1
CASTSTHLAGDQDTQYF,TGTGCCAGCACCTCGACCCACCTAGCGGGAGATCAGGATACGCAGTATTTT,17,TRBD2,.,TRBV28,TRBJ2-3
CASSFPSGTGGKYGTEAFF,TGCGCCAGCAGCTTTCCCTCCGGGACAGGGGGCAAATACGGCACTGAAGCTTTCTTT,19,TRBD1,.,TRBV5-1,TRBJ1-1
CASSESPTGPLYNEQFF,TGCGCCAGCAGTGAGTCCCCGACAGGGCCCCTCTACAATGAGCAGTTCTTC,17,TRBD1,.,TRBV10-1,TRBJ2-1
CASNRGLGWEQFF,TGTGCCAGCAACAGGGGATTAGGGTGGGAGCAGTTCTTC,13,TRBD1,.,TRBV6-1,TRBJ2-1
CASSYGTANQPQHF,TGCGCCAGCAGCTACGGGACAGCAAATCAGCCCCAGCATTTT,14,TRBD1,.,TRBV5-1,TRBJ1-5
CASSERGVGGNQPQHF,TGTGCCAGCAGTGAGCGGGGGGTGGGGGGGAATCAGCCCCAGCATTTT,16,.,.,TRBV2,TRBJ1-5
CASTRQASPVGYGYTF,TGTGCCAGCACCAGACAGGCCAGTCCAGTGGGCTATGGCTACACCTTC,16,.,.,TRBV2,TRBJ1-2
CASSQEPYYTNEQYF,TGCGCCAGCAGCCAAGAGCCTTACTACACCAACGAGCAGTACTTC,15,.,.,TRBV4-1,TRBJ2-7
CASSSLQGLWGYTF,TGTGCCAGCAGTTCACTACAGGGGTTGTGGGGCTACACCTTC,14,TRBD1,.,TRBV27,TRBJ1-2
CASSPDRAWTNTEAFF,TGTGCCAGCAGCCCCGACAGGGCATGGACGAACACTGAAGCTTTCTTT,16,TRBD1,.,TRBV7-9,TRBJ1-1
CASSGQNTDTQYF,TGTGCCAGCAGTGGACAGAACACAGATACGCAGTATTTT,13,.,.,TRBV6-5,TRBJ2-3